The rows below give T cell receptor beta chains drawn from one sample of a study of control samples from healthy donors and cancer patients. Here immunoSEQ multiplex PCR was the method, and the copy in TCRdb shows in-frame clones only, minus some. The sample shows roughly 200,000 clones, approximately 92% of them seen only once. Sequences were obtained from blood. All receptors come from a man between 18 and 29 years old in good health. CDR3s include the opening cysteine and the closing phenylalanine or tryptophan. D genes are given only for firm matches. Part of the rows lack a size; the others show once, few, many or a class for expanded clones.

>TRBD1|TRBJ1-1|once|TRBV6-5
TGTGCCAGCAGTTACAGGGGGCCCGGCACTGAAGCTTTCTTT
CASSYRGPGTEAFF
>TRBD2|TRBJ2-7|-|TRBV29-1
TGCAGCGTTCTAATGGGCGGGGGGTCCTACGAGCAGTACTTC
CSVLMGGGSYEQYF
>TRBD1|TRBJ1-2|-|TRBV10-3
TGTGCCATCAGTGAGAGTATGGGACAGGCTTCCTATGGCTACACCTTC
CAISESMGQASYGYTF
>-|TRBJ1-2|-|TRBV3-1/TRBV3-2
TGTGCCAGCAGCCGGCAGGGGAGATTAAATACTAACTATGGCTACACCTTC
CASSRQGRLNTNYGYTF
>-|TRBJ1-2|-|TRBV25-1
TGTGCCAGCAGTGCCTATGGGGGACCAATGACCGGCTACACCTTC
CASSAYGGPMTGYTF
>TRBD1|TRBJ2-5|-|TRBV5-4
TGTGCCAGCAGCCCCGACAGGGCCCAAGAGACCCAGTACTTC
CASSPDRAQETQYF
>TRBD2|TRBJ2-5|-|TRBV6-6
TGTGCCAGCAGTTACTCGGCTAGCGGGGAGACCCAGTACTTC
CASSYSASGETQYF
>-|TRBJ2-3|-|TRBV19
TGTGCCAGTAAAGAAGGTCCGGCAGATACGCAGTATTTT
CASKEGPADTQYF
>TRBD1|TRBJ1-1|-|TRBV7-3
TGTGCCAGCAGCCTCGGACAGGGTGGCATGAACACTGAAGCTTTCTTT
CASSLGQGGMNTEAFF
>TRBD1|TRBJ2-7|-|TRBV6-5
TGTGCCAGCAGATCCCGGGACAGGGATTCGGAGCAGTACTTC
CASRSRDRDSEQYF
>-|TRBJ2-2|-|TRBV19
TGTGCCAGTATATACGGTAACACCGGGGAGCTGTTTTTT
CASIYGNTGELFF
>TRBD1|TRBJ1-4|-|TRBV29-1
TGCAGCGTCCTACAGGGGGTGAGTGAAAAACTGTTTTTT
CSVLQGVSEKLFF
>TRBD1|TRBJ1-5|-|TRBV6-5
TGTGCCAGCAGTTTAGACAGGGGTGATCAGCCCCAGCATTTT
CASSLDRGDQPQHF
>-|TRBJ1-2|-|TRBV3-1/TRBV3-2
TGTGCCAGCAGCCACCCCGCCGGGACAAAGGTTGGGGTGGCCTATGGCTACACCTTC
CASSHPAGTKVGVAYGYTF
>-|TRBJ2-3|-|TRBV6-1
TGTGCCAGCAGTGAAGTATTGGCAGGAAGCACAGATACGCAGTATTTT
CASSEVLAGSTDTQYF
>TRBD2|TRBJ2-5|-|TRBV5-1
TGCGCCAGCAGCCCCCTAGCGGTGAAAAAAGAGACCCAGTACTTC
CASSPLAVKKETQYF
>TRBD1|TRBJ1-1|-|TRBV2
TGTGCCAGCAGTGAAGAAGGGGGCGCTGAAGCTTTCTTT
CASSEEGGAEAFF
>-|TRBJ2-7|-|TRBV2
TGTGCCAGCAGCTACCAGGCGAATTACGAGCAGTACTTC
CASSYQANYEQYF
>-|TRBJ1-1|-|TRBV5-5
TGTGCCAGCGACTCATCGGGGGGGACCTTGAACACTGAAGCTTTCTTT
CASDSSGGTLNTEAFF
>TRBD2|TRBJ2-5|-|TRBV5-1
TGCGCCAGCAGCCCGGACGGGGGGGGAGAGACCCAGTACTTC
CASSPDGGGETQYF
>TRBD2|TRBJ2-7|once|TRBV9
TGTGCCAGCAGCCCCGGGACTAGCGGGGGCCTGCAGTACTTC
CASSPGTSGGLQYF
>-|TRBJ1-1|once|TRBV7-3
TGTGCCAGCAGCTTAACGAGGGGGGCGGCTGAAGCTTTCTTT
CASSLTRGAAEAFF
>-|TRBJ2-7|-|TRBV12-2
TGTGCAAGTCGCGCATCAAAAACCTCCGGGACAGGGGGCTCGGAGCAGTACTTC
CASRASKTSGTGGSEQYF
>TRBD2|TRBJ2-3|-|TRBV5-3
TGTGCCAGAAGCTCCTTCGGGTTAGCGGGGAGCGCAGATACGCAGTATTTT
CARSSFGLAGSADTQYF
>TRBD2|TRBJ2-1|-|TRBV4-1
TGCGCCAGCAGCCAAGAGGGGCTTTGGGTAGCGGGGGGGAGCTCCTACAATGAGCAGTTCTTC
CASSQEGLWVAGGSSYNEQFF
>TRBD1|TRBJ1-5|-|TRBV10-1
TGCGCCAGAGACCAAAACATCCCTCCGTCCAGGTCTCGGACAGGGGAGAGCAATCAGCCCCAGCATTTT
CARDQNIPPSRSRTGESNQPQHF
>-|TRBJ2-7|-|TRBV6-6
TGTGCCAGCTGCCAAGGTACAGTGACGGTCTACGAGCAGTACTTC
CASCQGTVTVYEQYF
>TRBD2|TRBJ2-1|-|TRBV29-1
TGCAGCGTTGAACTAGCGGGGGGGGCCCGTGAGCAGTTCTTC
CSVELAGGAREQFF
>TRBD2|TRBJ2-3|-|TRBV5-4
TGTGCCAGCAGCTTGGGGGGACTAGCCCGCCATAGCACAGATACGCAGTATTTT
CASSLGGLARHSTDTQYF
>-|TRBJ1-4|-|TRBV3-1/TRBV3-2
TGTGCCAGCAGGGGACACGCCGCTGGTGAAAAACTGTTTTTT
CASRGHAAGEKLFF
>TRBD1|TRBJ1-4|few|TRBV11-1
TGTGCCAGCGGACAGACAGGGTGGAATGAAAAACTGTTTTTT
CASGQTGWNEKLFF
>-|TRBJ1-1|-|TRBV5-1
TGCGCCAGCAAAACAAGAGGGAGCGCCATGAACACTGAAGCTTTCTTT
CASKTRGSAMNTEAFF
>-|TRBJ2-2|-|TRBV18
TGTGCCAGCTCACCAAACACAATTACGAACACCGGGGAGCTGTTTTTT
CASSPNTITNTGELFF
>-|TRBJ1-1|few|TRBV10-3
TGTGCCATCAGGGAGACCCCGGGGGAAAATGGTCGGGCTTTCTTT
CAIRETPGENGRAFF
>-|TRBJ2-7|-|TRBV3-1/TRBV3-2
TGTGCCAGCAGCCTACAGGCTGAGCAGTACTTC
CASSLQAEQYF
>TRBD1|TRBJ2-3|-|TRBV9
TGTGCCAGCAGCGTTCAGGGGGCGACAGATACGCAGTATTTT
CASSVQGATDTQYF
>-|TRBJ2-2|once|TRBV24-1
TGTGCCACCAGTGATCTGGGTGGAGACATGAACACCGGGGAGCTGTTTTTT
CATSDLGGDMNTGELFF
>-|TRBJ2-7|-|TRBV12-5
TGTGCTAGTGGTTTGGGACAGTCCTACGAGCAGTACTTC
CASGLGQSYEQYF
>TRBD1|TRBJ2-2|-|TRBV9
TGTGCCAGCAGCCCCACAGGGGGCACCGGGGAGCTGTTTTTT
CASSPTGGTGELFF
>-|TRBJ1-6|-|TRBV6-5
TGTGCCAGCAGTTACGGGGAGGGGACCAGTCATTCACCCCTCCACTTT
CASSYGEGTSHSPLHF
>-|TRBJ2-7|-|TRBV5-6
TGTGCCAGCAGCTTGCGTCAGGCGACCTACGAGCAGTACTTC
CASSLRQATYEQYF
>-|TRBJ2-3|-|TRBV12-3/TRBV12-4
TGTGCCAGCAGTTTACCCTCTACAGATACGCAGTATTTT
CASSLPSTDTQYF
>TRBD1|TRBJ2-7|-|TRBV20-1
TGCAGTGCTAGTCCCTACAGGGGATACGAGCAGTACTTC
CSASPYRGYEQYF
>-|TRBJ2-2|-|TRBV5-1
TGCGCCAGCACCCTAGAGATCACCGGGGAGCTGTTTTTT
CASTLEITGELFF
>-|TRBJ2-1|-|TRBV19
TGTGCCACCTCCCCGCAAGGTAGCCCTATCTACAATGAGCAGTTCTTC
CATSPQGSPIYNEQFF
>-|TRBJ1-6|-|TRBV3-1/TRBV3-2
TGTGCCAGCAGCCAGAGATACCCGGGTAATTCACCCCTCCACTTT
CASSQRYPGNSPLHF
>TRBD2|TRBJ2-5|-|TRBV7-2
TGTGCCAGCAGCTTAGGTACTAGCGGGGGAGGACCGGAGACCCAGTACTTC
CASSLGTSGGGPETQYF
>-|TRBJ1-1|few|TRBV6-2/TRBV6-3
TGTGCCAGCAGTTACTCTCGAGGACAGACCCTGAACACTGAAGCTTTCTTT
CASSYSRGQTLNTEAFF
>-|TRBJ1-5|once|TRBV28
TGTGCCAGCAGTTGGGGGGGCTATCAGCCCCAGCATTTT
CASSWGGYQPQHF
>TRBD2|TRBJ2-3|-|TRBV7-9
TGTGCCAGCAGCTTACGGGGGGTTAGCACAGATACGCAGTATTTT
CASSLRGVSTDTQYF
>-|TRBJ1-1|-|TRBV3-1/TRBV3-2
TGTGCCAGCAGCCAAGGTGGGGGTACTGAAGCTTTCTTT
CASSQGGGTEAFF
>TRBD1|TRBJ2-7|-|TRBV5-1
TGCGCCAGCAGCGACCGGACAGGGCCCTACGAGCAGTACTTC
CASSDRTGPYEQYF
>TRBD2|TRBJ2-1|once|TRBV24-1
TGTGCCACCAGTGATCCTGCACCTAGCGGGGGGCGGTACAATGAGCAGTTCTTC
CATSDPAPSGGRYNEQFF
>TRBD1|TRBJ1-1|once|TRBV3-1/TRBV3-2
TGTGCCAGCAGCCAAGGGGGGGACAGGAACACTGAAGCTTTCTTT
CASSQGGDRNTEAFF
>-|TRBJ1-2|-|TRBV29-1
TGCAGCGTTGAAGGGACCGATGGCTACACCTTC
CSVEGTDGYTF
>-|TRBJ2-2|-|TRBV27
TGTGCCAGCAGTTTATCGTGGGACACCGGGGAGCTGTTTTTT
CASSLSWDTGELFF
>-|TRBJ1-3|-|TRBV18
TGTGCCAGCTCCCAACGTACTCAGGGATTCGCAGAGGGAAACACCATATATTTT
CASSQRTQGFAEGNTIYF
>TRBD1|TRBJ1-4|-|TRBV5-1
TGCGCCAGCAGCTCGACACAGGGGAATGAAAAACTGTTTTTT
CASSSTQGNEKLFF